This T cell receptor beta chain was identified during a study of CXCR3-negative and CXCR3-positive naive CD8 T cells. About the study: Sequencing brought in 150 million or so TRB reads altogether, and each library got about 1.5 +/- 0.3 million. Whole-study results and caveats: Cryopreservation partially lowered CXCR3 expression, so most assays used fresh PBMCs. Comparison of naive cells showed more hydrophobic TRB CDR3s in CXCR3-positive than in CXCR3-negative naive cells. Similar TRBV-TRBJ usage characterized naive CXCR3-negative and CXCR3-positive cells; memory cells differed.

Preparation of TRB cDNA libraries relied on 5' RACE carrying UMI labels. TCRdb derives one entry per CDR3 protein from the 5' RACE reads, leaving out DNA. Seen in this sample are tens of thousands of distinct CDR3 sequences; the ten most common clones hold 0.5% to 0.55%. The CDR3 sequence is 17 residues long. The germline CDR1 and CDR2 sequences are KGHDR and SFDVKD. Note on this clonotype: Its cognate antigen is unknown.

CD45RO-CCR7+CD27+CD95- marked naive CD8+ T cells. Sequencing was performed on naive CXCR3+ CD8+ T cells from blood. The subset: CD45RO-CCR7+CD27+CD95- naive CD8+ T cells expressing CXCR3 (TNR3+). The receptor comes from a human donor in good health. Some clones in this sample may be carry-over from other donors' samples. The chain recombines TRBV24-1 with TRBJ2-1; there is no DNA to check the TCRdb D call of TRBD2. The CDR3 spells CATSEGQRTTSLNEQFF.